This T cell receptor beta chain was sequenced during a study of response to subunit inactivated influenza vaccine. Study results and limitations: Each seasonal influenza vaccination, the authors suggested, recruits few new T cells.

This clonotype was recorded a few times. Its antigen remains unidentified. A single record per CDR3 protein comes from TCRdb applying MiXCR to the RT-PCR reads. The table has around 760,000 distinct CDR3 sequences, about 14% seen once; the top ten hold approximately 7%. This CDR3 has 16 residues. In germline, CDR1 is MGHRA, CDR2 YSYEKL. The germline V and J ends were trimmed by 2 bases and 1 base, with 9 bases remaining between them. The TCR originated in a man between 50 and 59 years old who received an inactivated influenza vaccine. Specimen: PBMCs from blood, collected 14 days before vaccination. The chain combines TRBV4-1 with TRBJ1-6; D uncertain. CDR3 in DNA: TGCGCCAGCAGCCAACAGGTGATTTCCTATAATTCACCCCTCCACTTT. Its protein is CASSQQVISYNSPLHF.